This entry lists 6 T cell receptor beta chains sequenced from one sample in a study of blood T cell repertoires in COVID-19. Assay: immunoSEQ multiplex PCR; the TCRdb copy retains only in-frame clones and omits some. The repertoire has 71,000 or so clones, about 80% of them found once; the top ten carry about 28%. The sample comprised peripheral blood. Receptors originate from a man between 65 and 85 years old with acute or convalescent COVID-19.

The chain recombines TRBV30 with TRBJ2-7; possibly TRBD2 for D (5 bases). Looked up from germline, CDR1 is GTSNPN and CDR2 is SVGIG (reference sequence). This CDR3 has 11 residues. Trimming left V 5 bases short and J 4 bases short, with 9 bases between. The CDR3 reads CAWAGGYEQYF. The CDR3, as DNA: TGTGCCTGGGCTGGCGGGTACGAGCAGTACTTC.

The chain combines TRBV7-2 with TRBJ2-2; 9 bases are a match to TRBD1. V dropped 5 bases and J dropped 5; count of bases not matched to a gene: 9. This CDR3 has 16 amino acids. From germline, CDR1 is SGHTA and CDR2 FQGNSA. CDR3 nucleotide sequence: TGTGCCAGCAGCCCCCCGGGACAGGGAAATACCGGGGAGCTGTTTTTT. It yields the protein CASSPPGQGNTGELFF.

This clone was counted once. CDR3 in amino acids: CASSPTGLAGTDTQYF. CDR3 in DNA: TGTGCCAGCAGCCCGACTGGACTAGCGGGTACAGATACGCAGTATTTT. The rearrangement joins TRBV5-6 to TRBJ2-3; 11 bases agree with TRBD2. With V trimmed by 4 bases and J by 3 bases, 7 bases remained unmatched. From germline, CDR1 is SGHDT and CDR2 YYEEEE. The CDR3 extends over 16 amino acids. Together with reference TRBV5-6 and TRBJ2-3, the CDR3 gives the full variable domain: DAGVTQSPTHLIKTRGQQVTLRCSPKSGHDTVSWYQQALGQGPQFIFQYYEEEERQRGNFPDRFSGHQFPNYSSELNVNALLLGDSALYLCASSPTGLAGTDTQYFGPGTRLTVL.

As DNA, the CDR3 is TGCGCCAGCAGCAGACTAGGTACAGATACGCAGTATTTT. Protein: CASSRLGTDTQYF. The chain couples TRBV5-1 to TRBJ2-3; the D gene is possibly TRBD2 (6 bases). Trimming stripped 4 bases from V and 3 bases from J, with 9 bases between. The CDR3 is 13 residues long. The V gene's germline CDR1 is SGHRS and CDR2 YFSETQ. The variable domain in full, completed from reference TRBV5-1 and TRBJ2-3, reads KAGVTQTPRYLIKTRGQQVTLSCSPISGHRSVSWYQQTPGQGLQFLFEYFSETQRNKGNFPGRFSGRQFSNSRSEMNVSTLELGDSALYLCASSRLGTDTQYFGPGTRLTVL.

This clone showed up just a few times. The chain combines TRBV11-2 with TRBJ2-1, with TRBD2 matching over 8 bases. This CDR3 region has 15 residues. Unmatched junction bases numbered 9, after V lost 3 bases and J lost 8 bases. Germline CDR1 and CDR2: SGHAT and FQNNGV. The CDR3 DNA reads TGTGCCAGCAGCTTTGCCGGGACTAGTAACGATGAGCAGTTCTTC. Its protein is CASSFAGTSNDEQFF.

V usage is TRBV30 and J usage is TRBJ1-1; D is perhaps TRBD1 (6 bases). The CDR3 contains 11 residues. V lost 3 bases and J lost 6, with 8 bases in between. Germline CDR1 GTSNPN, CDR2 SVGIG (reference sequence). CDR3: CAWRQGSEAFF. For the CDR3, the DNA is TGTGCCTGGAGACAGGGATCTGAAGCTTTCTTT.